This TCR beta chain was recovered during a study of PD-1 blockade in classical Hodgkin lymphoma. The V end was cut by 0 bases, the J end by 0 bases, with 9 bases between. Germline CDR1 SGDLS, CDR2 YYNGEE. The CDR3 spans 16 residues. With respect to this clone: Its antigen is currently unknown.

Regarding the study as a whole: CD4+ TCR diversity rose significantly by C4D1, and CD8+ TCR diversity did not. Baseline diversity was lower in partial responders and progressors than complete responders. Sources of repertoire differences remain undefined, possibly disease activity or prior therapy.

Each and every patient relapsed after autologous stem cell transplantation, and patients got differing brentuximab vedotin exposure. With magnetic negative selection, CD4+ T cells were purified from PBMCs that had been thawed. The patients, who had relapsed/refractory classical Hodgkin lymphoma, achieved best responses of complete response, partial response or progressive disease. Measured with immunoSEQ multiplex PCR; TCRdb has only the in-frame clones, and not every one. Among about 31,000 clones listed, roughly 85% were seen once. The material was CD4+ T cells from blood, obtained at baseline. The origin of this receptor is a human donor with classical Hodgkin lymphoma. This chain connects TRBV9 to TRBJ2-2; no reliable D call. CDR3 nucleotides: TGTGCCAGCAGCGTAGTAGGATTCGCGAACACCGGGGAGCTGTTTTTT. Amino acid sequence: CASSVVGFANTGELFF.